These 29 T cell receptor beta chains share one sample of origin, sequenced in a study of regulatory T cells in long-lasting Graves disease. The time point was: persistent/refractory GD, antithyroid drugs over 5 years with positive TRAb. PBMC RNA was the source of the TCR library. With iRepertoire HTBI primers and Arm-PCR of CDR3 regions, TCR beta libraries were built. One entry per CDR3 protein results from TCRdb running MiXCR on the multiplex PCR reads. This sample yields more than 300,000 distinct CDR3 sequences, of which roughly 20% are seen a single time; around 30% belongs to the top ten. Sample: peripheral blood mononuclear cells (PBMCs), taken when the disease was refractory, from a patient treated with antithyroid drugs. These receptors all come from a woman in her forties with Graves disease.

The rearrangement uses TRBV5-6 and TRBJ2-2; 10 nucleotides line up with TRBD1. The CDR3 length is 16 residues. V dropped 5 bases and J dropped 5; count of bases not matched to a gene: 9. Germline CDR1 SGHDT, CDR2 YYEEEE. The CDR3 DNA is TGTGCCAGCAGATACACCGGGACAGGGGTTACCGGGGAGCTGTTTTTT. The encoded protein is CASRYTGTGVTGELFF.

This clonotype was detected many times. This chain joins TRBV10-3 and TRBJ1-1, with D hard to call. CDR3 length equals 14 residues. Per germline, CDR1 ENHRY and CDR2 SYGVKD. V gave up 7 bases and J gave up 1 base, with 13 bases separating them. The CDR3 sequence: CAITHDPTNTEAFF. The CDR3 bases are TGTGCCATCACACACGACCCGACGAACACTGAAGCTTTCTTT.

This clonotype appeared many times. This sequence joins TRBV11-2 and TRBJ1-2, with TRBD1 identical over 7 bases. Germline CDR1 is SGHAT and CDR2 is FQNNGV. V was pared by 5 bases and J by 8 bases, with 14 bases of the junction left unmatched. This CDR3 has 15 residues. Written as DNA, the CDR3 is TGTGCCAGCAGCCCTGACAGGGTCCTATTTGAAGGCTACACCTTC. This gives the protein CASSPDRVLFEGYTF.

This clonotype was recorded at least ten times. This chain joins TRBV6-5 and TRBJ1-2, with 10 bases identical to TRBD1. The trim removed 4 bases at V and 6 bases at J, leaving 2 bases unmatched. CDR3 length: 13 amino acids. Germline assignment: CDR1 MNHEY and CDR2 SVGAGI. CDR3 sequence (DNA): TGTGCCAGCAGTTCCGGGACAGGGGATGGCTACACCTTC. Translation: CASSSGTGDGYTF.

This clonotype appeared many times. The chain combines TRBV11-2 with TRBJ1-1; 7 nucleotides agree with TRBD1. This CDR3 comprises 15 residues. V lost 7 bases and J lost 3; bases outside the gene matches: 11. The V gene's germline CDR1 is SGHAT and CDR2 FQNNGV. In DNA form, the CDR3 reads TGTGCCAGCATCAAAAAACCGGGACAGCACACTGAAGCTTTCTTT. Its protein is CASIKKPGQHTEAFF.

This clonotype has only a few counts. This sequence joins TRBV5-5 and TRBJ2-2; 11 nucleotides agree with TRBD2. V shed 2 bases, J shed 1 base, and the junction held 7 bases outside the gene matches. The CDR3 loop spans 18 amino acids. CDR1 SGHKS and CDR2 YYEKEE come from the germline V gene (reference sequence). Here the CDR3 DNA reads TGTGCCAGCAGCTTCCTCCCCACTAGCGGGAGGAACACCGGGGAGCTGTTTTTT. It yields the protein CASSFLPTSGRNTGELFF. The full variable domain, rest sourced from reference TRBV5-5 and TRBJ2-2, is DAGVTQSPTHLIKTRGQQVTLRCSPISGHKSVSWYQQVLGQGPQFIFQYYEKEERGRGNFPDRFSARQFPNYSSELNVNALLLGDSALYLCASSFLPTSGRNTGELFFGEGSRLTVL.

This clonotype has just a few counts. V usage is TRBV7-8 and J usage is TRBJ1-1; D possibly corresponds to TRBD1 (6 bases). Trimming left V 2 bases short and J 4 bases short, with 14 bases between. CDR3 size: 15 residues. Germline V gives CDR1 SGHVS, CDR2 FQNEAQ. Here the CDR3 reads CASSLINRVGTEAFF. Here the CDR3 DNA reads TGTGCCAGCAGCTTAATAAACAGGGTGGGCACTGAAGCTTTCTTT.

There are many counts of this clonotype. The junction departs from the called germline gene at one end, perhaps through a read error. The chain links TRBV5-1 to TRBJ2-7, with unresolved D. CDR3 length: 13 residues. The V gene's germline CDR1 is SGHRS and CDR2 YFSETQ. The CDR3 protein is CASRAGSSYEQYF. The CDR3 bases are TGTGCCAGTCGGGCAGGATCCTCCTACGAGCAGTACTTC.

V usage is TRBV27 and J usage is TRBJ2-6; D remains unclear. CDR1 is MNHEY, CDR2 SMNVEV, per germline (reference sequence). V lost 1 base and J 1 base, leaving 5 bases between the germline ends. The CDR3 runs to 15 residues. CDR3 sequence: CASSLFTSGANVLTF. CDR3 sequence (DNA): TGTGCCAGCAGTTTATTCACTTCTGGGGCCAACGTCCTGACTTTC.

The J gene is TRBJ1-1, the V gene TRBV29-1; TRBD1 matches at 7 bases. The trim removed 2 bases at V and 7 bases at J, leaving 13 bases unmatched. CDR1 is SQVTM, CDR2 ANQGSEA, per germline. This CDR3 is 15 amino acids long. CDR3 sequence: CSVESRGQEINEAFF. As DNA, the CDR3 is TGCAGCGTTGAATCCCGAGGACAGGAGATTAATGAAGCTTTCTTT. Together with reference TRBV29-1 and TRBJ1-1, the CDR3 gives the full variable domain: SAVISQKPSRDICQRGTSLTIQCQVDSQVTMMFWYRQQPGQSLTLIATANQGSEATYESGFVIDKFPISRPNLTFSTLTVSNMSPEDSSIYLCSVESRGQEINEAFFGQGTRLTVV.

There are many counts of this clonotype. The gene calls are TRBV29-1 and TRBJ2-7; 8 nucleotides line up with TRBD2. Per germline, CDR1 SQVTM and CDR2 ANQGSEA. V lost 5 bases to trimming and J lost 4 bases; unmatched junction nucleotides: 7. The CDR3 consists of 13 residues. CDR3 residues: CSVLREGAYEQYF. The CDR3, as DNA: TGCAGCGTTCTCCGGGAGGGTGCTTACGAGCAGTACTTC.

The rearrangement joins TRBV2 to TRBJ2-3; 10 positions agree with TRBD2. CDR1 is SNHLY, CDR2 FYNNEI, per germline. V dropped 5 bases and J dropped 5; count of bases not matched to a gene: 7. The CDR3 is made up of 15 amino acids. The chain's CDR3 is CASSSTGTSVDTQYF. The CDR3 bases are TGTGCCAGCAGTTCAACCGGGACTAGCGTAGATACGCAGTATTTT.

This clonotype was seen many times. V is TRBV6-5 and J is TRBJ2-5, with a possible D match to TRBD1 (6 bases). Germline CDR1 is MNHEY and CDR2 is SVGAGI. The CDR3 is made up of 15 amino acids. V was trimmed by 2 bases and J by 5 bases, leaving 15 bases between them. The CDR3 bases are TGTGCCAGCAGTTACCAAGGGGGTTCTTGGGAGACCCAGTACTTC. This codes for CASSYQGGSWETQYF.

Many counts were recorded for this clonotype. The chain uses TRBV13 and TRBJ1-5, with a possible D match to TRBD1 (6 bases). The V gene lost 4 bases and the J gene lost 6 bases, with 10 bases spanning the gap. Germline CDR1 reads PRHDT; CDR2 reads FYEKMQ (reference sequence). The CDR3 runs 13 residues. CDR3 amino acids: CASSSTGSQPQHF. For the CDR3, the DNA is TGTGCCAGCAGCTCTACAGGGAGTCAGCCCCAGCATTTT.

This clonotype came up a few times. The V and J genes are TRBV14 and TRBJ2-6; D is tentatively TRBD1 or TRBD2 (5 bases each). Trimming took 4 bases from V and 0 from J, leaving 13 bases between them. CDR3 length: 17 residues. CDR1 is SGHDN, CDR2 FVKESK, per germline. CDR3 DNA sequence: TGTGCCAGCAGCCGTTTGAGGGGAGTCTCTGGGGCCAACGTCCTGACTTTC. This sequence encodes CASSRLRGVSGANVLTF.

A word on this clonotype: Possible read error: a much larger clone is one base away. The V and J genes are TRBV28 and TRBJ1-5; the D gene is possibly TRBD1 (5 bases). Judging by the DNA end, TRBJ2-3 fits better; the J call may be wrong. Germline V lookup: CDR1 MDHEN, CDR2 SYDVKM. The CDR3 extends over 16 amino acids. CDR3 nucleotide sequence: TGTGCCAGCACTGGGGCAGGGCCTTTAAGCAATCAGCCCCAGTATTTT. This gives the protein CASTGAGPLSNQPQYF.

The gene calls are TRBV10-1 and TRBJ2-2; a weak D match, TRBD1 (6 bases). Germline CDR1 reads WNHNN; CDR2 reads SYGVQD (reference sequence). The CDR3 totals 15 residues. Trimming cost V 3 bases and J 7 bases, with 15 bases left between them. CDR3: CASSDSGVGSGELFF. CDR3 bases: TGCGCCAGCAGTGATTCAGGGGTTGGCAGCGGGGAGCTGTTTTTT.

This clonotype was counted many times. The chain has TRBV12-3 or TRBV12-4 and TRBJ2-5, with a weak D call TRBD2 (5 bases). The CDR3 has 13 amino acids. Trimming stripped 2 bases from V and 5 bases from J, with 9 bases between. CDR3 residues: CASSLKQRETQYF. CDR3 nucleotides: TGTGCCAGCAGTTTAAAACAGCGGGAGACCCAGTACTTC.

The CDR3, as DNA: TGTGCCATCGACTCAGGACAGGGGGCAGCTTTCTTT. Its translation is CAIDSGQGAAFF. The V call is TRBV10-3, the J call TRBJ1-1, with 11 positions matching TRBD1. CDR3 size: 12 residues. Germline V gene lookup returns CDR1 ENHRY and CDR2 SYGVKD. Trimming removed 8 bases from V and 10 bases from J; junction bases left unmatched: 6.

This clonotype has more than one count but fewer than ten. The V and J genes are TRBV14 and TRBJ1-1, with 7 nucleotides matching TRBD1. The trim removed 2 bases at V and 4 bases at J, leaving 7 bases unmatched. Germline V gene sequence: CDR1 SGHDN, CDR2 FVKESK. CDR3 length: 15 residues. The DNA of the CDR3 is TGTGCCAGCAGCCAATACAGGGGAGGCGGCACTGAAGCTTTCTTT. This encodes CASSQYRGGGTEAFF.

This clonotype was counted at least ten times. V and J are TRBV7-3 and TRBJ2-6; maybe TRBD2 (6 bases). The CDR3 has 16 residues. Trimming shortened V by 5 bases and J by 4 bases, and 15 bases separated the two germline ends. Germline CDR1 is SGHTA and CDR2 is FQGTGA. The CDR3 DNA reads TGTGCCAGCAGCCCCCGAGGAGGGTCCGGGGCCAACGTCCTGACTTTC. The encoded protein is CASSPRGGSGANVLTF. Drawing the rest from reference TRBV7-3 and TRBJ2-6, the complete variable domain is GAGVSQTPSNKVTEKGKYVELRCDPISGHTALYWYRQSLGQGPEFLIYFQGTGAADDSGLPNDRFFAVRPEGSVSTLKIQRTERGDSAVYLCASSPRGGSGANVLTFGAGSRLTVL.

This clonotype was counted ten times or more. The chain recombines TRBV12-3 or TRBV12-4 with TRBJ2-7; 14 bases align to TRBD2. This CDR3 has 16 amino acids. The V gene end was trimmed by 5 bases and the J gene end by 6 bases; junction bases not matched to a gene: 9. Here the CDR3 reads CASSHGLAGGTFEQYF. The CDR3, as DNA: TGTGCCAGCAGTCATGGACTAGCGGGAGGAACGTTCGAGCAGTACTTC.

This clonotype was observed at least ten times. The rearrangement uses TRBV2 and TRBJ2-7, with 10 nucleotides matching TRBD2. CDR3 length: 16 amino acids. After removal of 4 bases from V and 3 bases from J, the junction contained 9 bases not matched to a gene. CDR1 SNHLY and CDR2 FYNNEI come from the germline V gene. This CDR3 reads CASSGRRTSGVYEQYF. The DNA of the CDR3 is TGTGCCAGCAGTGGGCGGAGGACTAGCGGAGTCTACGAGCAGTACTTC.

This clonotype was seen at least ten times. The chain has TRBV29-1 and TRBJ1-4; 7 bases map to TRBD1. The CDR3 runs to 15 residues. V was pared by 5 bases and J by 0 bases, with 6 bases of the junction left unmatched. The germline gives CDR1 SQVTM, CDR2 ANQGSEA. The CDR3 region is CSVLGTASTNEKLFF. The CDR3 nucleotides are TGCAGCGTTCTGGGGACAGCCTCAACTAATGAAAAACTGTTTTTT.

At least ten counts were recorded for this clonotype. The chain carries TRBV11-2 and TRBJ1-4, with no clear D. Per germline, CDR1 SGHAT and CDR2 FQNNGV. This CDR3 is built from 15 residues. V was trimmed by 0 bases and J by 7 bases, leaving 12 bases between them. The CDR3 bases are TGTGCCAGCAGCTTAGATGCCCTACCCGGTGAAAAACTGTTTTTT. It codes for CASSLDALPGEKLFF.

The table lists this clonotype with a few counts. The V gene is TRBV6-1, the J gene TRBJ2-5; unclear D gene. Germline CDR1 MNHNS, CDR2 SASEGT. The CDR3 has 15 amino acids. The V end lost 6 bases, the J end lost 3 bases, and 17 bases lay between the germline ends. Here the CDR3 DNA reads TGTGCCAGCAGCGCCCTGGCAGGTCGGAAAGAGACCCAGTACTTC. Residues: CASSALAGRKETQYF.

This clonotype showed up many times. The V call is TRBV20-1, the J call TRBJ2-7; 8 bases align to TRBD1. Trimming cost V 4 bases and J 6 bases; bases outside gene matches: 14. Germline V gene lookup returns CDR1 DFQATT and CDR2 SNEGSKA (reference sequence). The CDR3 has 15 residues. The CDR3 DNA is TGCAGTGCTACCCAAAACAGGGGGTTCTCGAGCGAGCAGTACTTC. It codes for CSATQNRGFSSEQYF.

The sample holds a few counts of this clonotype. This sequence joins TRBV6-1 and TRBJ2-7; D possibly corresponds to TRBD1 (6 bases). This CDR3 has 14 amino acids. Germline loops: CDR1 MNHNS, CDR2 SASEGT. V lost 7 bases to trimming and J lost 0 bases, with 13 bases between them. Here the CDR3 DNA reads TGTGCCAGCATTCAACTAGGGGGCTCCTACGAGCAGTACTTC. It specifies CASIQLGGSYEQYF.

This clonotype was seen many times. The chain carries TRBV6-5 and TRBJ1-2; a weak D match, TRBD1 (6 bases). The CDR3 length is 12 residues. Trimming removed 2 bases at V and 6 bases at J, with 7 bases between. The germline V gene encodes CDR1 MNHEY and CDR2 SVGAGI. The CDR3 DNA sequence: TGTGCCAGCAGTTACGGGGGGCATGGCTACACCTTC. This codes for CASSYGGHGYTF.